This T cell receptor beta chain was profiled in a study of early T cells in non-severe SARS-CoV-2 infection. Turning to the study itself: Unsorted whole blood bulk RNA was sequenced, with unpaired chains. Findings and limits, study-wide: Missing private and CD4 specificities, VDJdb matching favored anti-spike CD8 responses.

This CDR3 has 17 residues. V was shortened by 5 bases and J by 2 bases, with 20 bases between the two germline ends. Germline assignment: CDR1 PRHDT and CDR2 FYEKMQ (reference sequence). This clonotype turned up a few times. The antigen is unknown. Separate cDNA molecules each had unique molecular identifiers attached to them. TCRdb called the 5' RACE reads again in MiXCR, with one record for every CDR3 protein. The table includes about 98,000 distinct CDR3 sequences, approximately 10% detected once. What was sequenced was whole blood. The TCR was taken from an adult who was a healthcare worker with PCR-confirmed SARS-CoV-2 infection or an uninfected control (not recorded which). The chain recombines TRBV13 with TRBJ2-3, with a possible D match to TRBD2 (6 bases). Here the CDR3 DNA reads TGTGCCAGCAGCCGTGCAGTGGGTAGCGGCTACACAGATACGCAGTATTTT. Translating it yields CASSRAVGSGYTDTQYF.